This TCR beta chain was retrieved from a study of identical twins. Overall study findings and caveats: Invariant cells of the MAIT and iNKT types might have partly distorted the zero-insertion analyses. With abundant cord blood beta clonotypes, insertions were fewer; memory repertoires showed no such pattern.

Comments on this clonotype: The antigen is not known.

Trimming removed 6 bases at V and 0 bases at J, with 11 bases between. Per germline, CDR1 DFQATT and CDR2 SNEGSKA (reference sequence). The CDR3 sequence is 13 residues long. One entry per CDR3 protein results from TCRdb running MiXCR on the 5' RACE reads. The sample lists about 220,000 distinct CDR3 sequences, 6% to 8% seen once, with 5% to 6% in the top ten. The same specimen was also included in a second study, on yellow fever vaccine responses in identical twins.

This receptor was identified in a woman aged 18-29 years in good health. The genes are TRBV20-1 and TRBJ1-2; D is ambiguous. The sequencing input was CD8+ T cells sorted from blood. In DNA, the CDR3 is TGCAGTGCAACTGGTCAGTCTAACTATGGCTACACCTTC. Translating it yields CSATGQSNYGYTF.